These 31 T cell receptor beta chains were sequenced from one sample in a study of T cells in tuberculosis. Data came from immunoSEQ multiplex PCR; TCRdb stores just in-frame clones and leaves some out. Of around 60,000 clones listed, approximately 81% are singletons. Thawed, overnight-rested PBMC were stained with GMM-loaded CD1B tetramer, viability dye and anti-CD3, then sorted. CD1B tetramers were loaded with Rhodococcus equi-derived C32 glucose monomycolate. The source material was CD1b-GMM tetramer-negative cells sorted from PBMCs. The receptors shown here come from an adult woman with latent tuberculosis.

The rearrangement uses TRBV5-1 and TRBJ2-3; 7 bases match TRBD2. Germline V CDR1 and CDR2: SGHRS, YFSETQ. V shed 2 bases, J shed 6 bases, and the junction held 6 bases outside the gene matches. The CDR3 loop spans 14 amino acids. The CDR3 reads CASSFGGGKDTQYF. CDR3 nucleotides: TGCGCCAGCAGCTTCGGCGGGGGTAAGGATACGCAGTATTTT.

In this sample, this clone turned up a few times. The gene calls are TRBV5-5 and TRBJ2-1; 8 bases are a match to TRBD1. J was trimmed by 3 bases and V by 4 bases; bases with no gene match: 3. CDR1 is SGHKS and CDR2 is YYEKEE in the germline V gene (reference sequence). This CDR3 has 14 residues. In DNA form, the CDR3 reads TGTGCCAGCAGCGGACAGGGCCTCTACAATGAGCAGTTCTTC. Translating it yields CASSGQGLYNEQFF.

This rearrangement joins TRBV7-9 to TRBJ2-2; 9 nucleotides align to TRBD2. CDR3 size: 14 residues. Germline CDR1 is SEHNR and CDR2 is FQNEAQ (reference sequence). V dropped 9 bases and J dropped 4; count of bases not matched to a gene: 6. DNA of the CDR3: TGTGCCAGTTTGCGGGAGGGTAGCACCGGGGAGCTGTTTTTT. Residues: CASLREGSTGELFF.

The rearrangement joins TRBV2 to TRBJ2-1; D perhaps matches TRBD2 (7 bases). With 4 bases removed from V and 6 bases from J, the gap between germline ends came to 16 bases. Germline V lookup: CDR1 SNHLY, CDR2 FYNNEI. The CDR3 contains 15 residues. CDR3 DNA: TGTGCCAGCAGTGGGGGGGGGCTAGCCGGCAATGAGCAGTTCTTC. This translates into CASSGGGLAGNEQFF.

The rearrangement joins TRBV7-9 to TRBJ1-1; D is undetermined. Germline CDR1 reads SEHNR; CDR2 reads FQNEAQ (reference sequence). V was clipped by 4 bases and J by 1 base, with 7 bases between them. The CDR3 has 13 amino acids. CDR3 amino acids: CASSSAGNTEAFF. The CDR3 nucleotides read TGTGCCAGCAGCTCGGCAGGGAACACTGAAGCTTTCTTT.

This chain links TRBV5-4 with TRBJ1-2, with D possibly TRBD1 on 5 matching bases. CDR1 and CDR2 (germline): SGHNT, YYREEE (reference sequence). This CDR3 region has 13 residues. Trimming took off 4 bases at V and 4 bases at J, with 11 bases between the two ends. The CDR3 is CASSGWTSYGYTF. The CDR3 DNA is TGTGCCAGCAGCGGGTGGACAAGCTATGGCTACACCTTC. The variable domain in full, with the rest retrieved from reference TRBV5-4 and TRBJ1-2, is ETGVTQSPTHLIKTRGQQVTLRCSSQSGHNTVSWYQQALGQGPQFIFQYYREEENGRGNFPPRFSGLQFPNYSSELNVNALELDDSALYLCASSGWTSYGYTFGSGTRLTVV.

This clone was detected only once. This chain links TRBV7-6 with TRBJ2-1, with D perhaps matching TRBD2 (6 bases). The V end was cut by 0 bases, the J end by 3 bases, with 9 bases between. Germline V gene sequence: CDR1 SGHVS, CDR2 FNYEAQ. The length of the CDR3 is 15 residues. The chain's CDR3 is CASSLAPSVYNEQFF. The CDR3, as DNA: TGTGCCAGCAGCTTAGCGCCTAGCGTCTACAATGAGCAGTTCTTC.

This sequence joins TRBV27 and TRBJ2-7, with 7 bases matching TRBD2. Germline V CDR1 and CDR2: MNHEY, SMNVEV (reference sequence). With V trimmed by 3 bases and J by 0 bases, 5 bases remained unmatched. The CDR3 loop spans 15 amino acids. In DNA, the CDR3 is TGTGCCAGCAGTTTGGTGGGGGGGAGCTCCTACGAGCAGTACTTC. It specifies CASSLVGGSSYEQYF.

The chain is built from TRBV5-5 and TRBJ2-7; TRBD2 is a possible D gene (5 bases). The CDR3 extends over 14 amino acids. V gave up 2 bases and J gave up 1 base, with 10 bases separating them. Germline-derived CDR1 and CDR2 are SGHKS and YYEKEE (reference sequence). This CDR3 reads CASSLRGESYEQYF. The CDR3 nucleotides read TGTGCCAGCAGCTTACGTGGGGAGTCCTACGAGCAGTACTTC.

The rearrangement joins TRBV6-4 to TRBJ2-7; D uncertain. The V and J ends lost 4 bases and 7 bases respectively, with 11 bases between them. CDR1 MRHNA and CDR2 SNTAGT come from the germline V gene. The CDR3 extends over 12 amino acids. CDR3 bases: TGTGCCAGCAGTGGCGTATCCGGGGAGCAGTACTTC. Translating gives CASSGVSGEQYF.

The chain joins TRBV18 to TRBJ2-3; D is uncertain. The CDR3 is 16 amino acids. CDR1 is KGHSH and CDR2 is LQKENI in the germline V gene. V was cut by 3 bases and J by 3 bases, with 16 bases left in between. CDR3 residues: CASSPGTPTLTDTQYF. CDR3 sequence (DNA): TGTGCCAGCTCACCTGGTACCCCGACTCTGACAGATACGCAGTATTTT.

This chain joins TRBV19 and TRBJ2-3; D is perhaps TRBD1 (6 bases). Trimming stripped 3 bases from V and 8 bases from J, with 12 bases between. Germline lookup yields CDR1 LNHDA and CDR2 SQIVND (reference sequence). The CDR3 length is 13 residues. CDR3 bases: TGTGCCAGTAGTATTAACCTGGGGGCTACGCAGTATTTT. This translates into CASSINLGATQYF.

This clone was counted between two and nine times. The chain is built from TRBV18 and TRBJ1-6; TRBD1 is a possible D gene (6 bases). This CDR3 region has 15 residues. Trimming pared 6 bases from V and 5 bases from J, leaving 14 bases between. Germline V lookup: CDR1 KGHSH, CDR2 LQKENI. CDR3 nucleotide sequence: TGTGCCAGCTCCCGTTTGGACAGTGATAATTCACCCCTCCACTTT. Translated, it gives CASSRLDSDNSPLHF. Looking up the rest from reference TRBV18 and TRBJ1-6 gives the full variable domain: NAGVMQNPRHLVRRRGQEARLRCSPMKGHSHVYWYRQLPEEGLKFMVYLQKENIIDESGMPKERFSAEFPKEGPSILRIQQVVRGDSAAYFCASSRLDSDNSPLHFGNGTRLTVT.

J is TRBJ1-1 and V is TRBV7-2, with no clear D. V lost 0 bases, J lost 4 bases, and 9 bases lay in between. The CDR3 runs 14 residues. In germline, CDR1 is SGHTA, CDR2 FQGNSA. The CDR3 region has the DNA TGTGCCAGCAGCTTAGCGGAGCGGGGCACTGAAGCTTTCTTT. It yields the protein CASSLAERGTEAFF.

Concerning this clone: One end of the junction does not line up with germline, which may come from a read error. The CDR3 region is CASSYGQGPLYGYAF. As DNA, the CDR3 is TGTGCCAGCAGCTACGGACAGGGACCTCTCTATGGCTACGCCTTC. The chain uses TRBV6-5 and TRBJ1-2; 8 positions agree with TRBD1. CDR3 length: 15 residues. The germline gives CDR1 MNHEY, CDR2 SVGAGI.

J is TRBJ1-2 and V is TRBV2; TRBD1 aligns across 8 bases. This CDR3 region has 15 residues. The V segment lost 1 base and the J segment 2 bases; nucleotides outside the gene matches: 3. Germline-derived CDR1 and CDR2 are SNHLY and FYNNEI. CDR3 coding DNA: TGTGCCAGCAGTGAAGGGGCAGGGGGCAACTATGGCTACACCTTC. This translates into CASSEGAGGNYGYTF.

The rearrangement links TRBV6-1 to TRBJ2-5; D possibly corresponds to TRBD2 (5 bases). V dropped 3 bases and J dropped 7 bases, with 18 bases sitting between them. This CDR3 region has 15 residues. Germline V CDR1 and CDR2: MNHNS, SASEGT. The CDR3, as DNA: TGTGCCAGCAGTGATAAGGGTAGTCCGGCGGGGACCCAGTACTTC. Its translation is CASSDKGSPAGTQYF.

V usage is TRBV10-2 and J usage is TRBJ2-3; TRBD2 aligns across 7 bases. The CDR3 sequence is 13 residues long. V lost 9 bases, J lost 3 bases, and 6 bases stayed unmatched. From germline, CDR1 is WSHSY and CDR2 SAAADI. The CDR3 protein is CASREAGTDTQYF. DNA of the CDR3: TGCGCCAGTCGGGAAGCGGGAACAGATACGCAGTATTTT.

The V call is TRBV29-1, the J call TRBJ1-1; 12 bases match TRBD1. After removal of 3 bases from V and 10 bases from J, the junction contained 6 bases not matched to a gene. The CDR3 runs 13 residues. Germline V gene sequence: CDR1 SQVTM, CDR2 ANQGSEA. In nucleotides, the CDR3 is TGCAGCGTTGAGGGGGGACAGGGGGCTAGAGCTTTCTTT. It specifies CSVEGGQGARAFF.

The J gene is TRBJ2-7, the V gene TRBV27, with 9 nucleotides matching TRBD2. The J segment lost 4 bases and the V segment lost 4 bases, leaving 17 bases of the junction unmatched. CDR3 size: 18 residues. CDR1 MNHEY and CDR2 SMNVEV come from the germline V gene (reference sequence). The CDR3 DNA reads TGTGCCAGCAGTTCTCGACTGCGGGAGGGGTATAAGGGATACGAGCAGTACTTC. This translates into CASSSRLREGYKGYEQYF.

The table lists this clone with a few counts. V is TRBV11-2 and J is TRBJ1-1, with 9 bases lining up with TRBD1. CDR1 is SGHAT and CDR2 is FQNNGV in the germline V gene. The CDR3 is made up of 14 amino acids. V lost 5 bases, J lost 5 bases, and 6 bases stayed unmatched. The CDR3 is CASSTDRGWTEAFF. The CDR3 nucleotides are TGTGCCAGCAGCACCGACAGGGGGTGGACTGAAGCTTTCTTT. The full variable domain, with the rest looked up from reference TRBV11-2 and TRBJ1-1, is EAGVAQSPRYKIIEKRQSVAFWCNPISGHATLYWYQQILGQGPKLLIQFQNNGVVDDSQLPKDRFSAERLKGVDSTLKIQPAKLEDSAVYLCASSTDRGWTEAFFGQGTRLTVV.

Only one count was recorded for this clone. The chain recombines TRBV7-2 with TRBJ2-7; 9 positions agree with TRBD1. The CDR3 is 15 amino acids. The V gene's germline CDR1 is SGHTA and CDR2 FQGNSA. Trimming at V came to 4 bases and at J to 4 bases, leaving 8 bases not matched to a gene. The CDR3 spells CASSSAGDREYEQYF. The CDR3 DNA is TGTGCCAGCAGCTCAGCCGGGGACAGGGAGTACGAGCAGTACTTC.

The chain carries TRBV19 and TRBJ1-2; D is ambiguous. V was pared by 2 bases and J by 0 bases, with 10 bases between. The CDR3 contains 15 residues. The germline V gene has CDR1 LNHDA and CDR2 SQIVND (reference sequence). CDR3: CASSISGGSNYGYTF. The CDR3 DNA reads as TGTGCCAGTAGTATATCGGGAGGGTCTAACTATGGCTACACCTTC.

The rearrangement links TRBV28 to TRBJ2-4; TRBD2 is a possible D gene (6 bases). Germline CDR1 MDHEN, CDR2 SYDVKM. CDR3 length: 16 amino acids. V was clipped by 7 bases and J by 8 bases, with 24 bases between them. Here the CDR3 reads CASTSPAGFGSDIQYF. In DNA, the CDR3 is TGTGCCAGCACCTCTCCGGCGGGGTTCGGCAGCGACATTCAGTACTTC.

V usage is TRBV19 and J usage is TRBJ1-1, with TRBD1 matching over 7 bases. After removal of 6 bases from V and 3 bases from J, the junction contained 10 bases not matched to a gene. The CDR3 is made up of 15 amino acids. Per germline, CDR1 LNHDA and CDR2 SQIVND (reference sequence). CDR3 sequence (DNA): TGTGCCAGTAGACTACAGGGGCGGAGGGACACTGAAGCTTTCTTT. It specifies CASRLQGRRDTEAFF.

This chain uses TRBV19 with TRBJ2-1, with D tentatively TRBD1 (7 bases). Deletions cut 3 bases from V and 7 bases from J, with 19 bases between. The CDR3 contains 16 residues. In germline, CDR1 is LNHDA, CDR2 SQIVND (reference sequence). In DNA, the CDR3 is TGTGCCAGTAGTATCCCTCGGCAGGGGGGTAGGAATGAGCAGTTCTTC. It is translated as CASSIPRQGGRNEQFF.

This chain connects TRBV28 to TRBJ2-2; 7 bases agree with TRBD1. Trimming at V came to 8 bases and at J to 4 bases, leaving 10 bases not matched to a gene. The CDR3 sequence is 15 residues long. Germline CDR1 reads MDHEN; CDR2 reads SYDVKM. CDR3 amino acids: CASEDRRPTTGELFF. DNA for the CDR3: TGTGCCAGCGAGGACAGGCGACCTACCACCGGGGAGCTGTTTTTT.

The gene calls are TRBV12-5 and TRBJ2-7; 9 nucleotides agree with TRBD2. Germline CDR1 and CDR2: LGHNT and FRNRAP. With 1 base clipped from V and 2 bases from J, the junction kept 9 bases outside the gene matches. The CDR3 consists of 17 residues. CDR3 DNA: TGTGCTAGTGGTTTGGCGCAGTTTAGCGGGAGCCCCTACGAGCAGTACTTC. Protein sequence: CASGLAQFSGSPYEQYF.

The rearrangement links TRBV9 to TRBJ1-2; perhaps TRBD1 as D (5 bases). CDR3 length equals 14 residues. V lost 3 bases and J 7 bases, leaving 16 bases between the germline ends. CDR1 SGDLS and CDR2 YYNGEE come from the germline V gene. The DNA for the CDR3 is TGTGCCAGCAGCGACCCGGGGGGACGAGGTGGCTACACCTTC. It codes for CASSDPGGRGGYTF.

This chain links TRBV28 with TRBJ2-7, with 8 bases fitting TRBD1. CDR3 length equals 14 residues. With 3 bases clipped from V and 4 bases from J, the junction kept 5 bases outside the gene matches. Germline V CDR1 and CDR2: MDHEN, SYDVKM. The CDR3 DNA reads as TGTGCCAGCAGTTTCGCCGACAGGGGTTACGAGCAGTACTTC. Translated, it gives CASSFADRGYEQYF.

The V and J genes are TRBV28 and TRBJ2-7; 8 bases are a match to TRBD1. V gave up 5 bases and J gave up 0 bases; unmatched junction bases: 9. Per germline, CDR1 MDHEN and CDR2 SYDVKM. The CDR3 consists of 16 residues. CDR3 residues: CASSPWTGPISYEQYF. CDR3 sequence (DNA): TGTGCCAGCAGTCCCTGGACAGGGCCGATCTCCTACGAGCAGTACTTC.